This passage covers 24 T cell receptor beta chains from one sample sequenced in a study of early T cells in non-severe SARS-CoV-2 infection. TCRdb recomputed calls from the 5' RACE reads with MiXCR, one row per CDR3 protein. The data hold 100,000 to 130,000 distinct CDR3 sequences, with over 10% observed a single time. Material for sequencing was whole blood. The receptors were gathered from an adult who was a healthcare worker with PCR-confirmed SARS-CoV-2 infection or an uninfected control (not recorded which).

This clonotype has at least ten counts. The J gene is TRBJ2-7, the V gene TRBV29-1; 9 positions match TRBD1. With 7 bases clipped from V and 5 bases from J, the junction kept 3 bases outside the gene matches. This CDR3 comprises 11 residues. The germline V gene has CDR1 SQVTM and CDR2 ANQGSEA. As DNA, the CDR3 is TGCAGCGCTCGGACAGGGGACGAGCAGTACTTC. This encodes CSARTGDEQYF.

In its sample, this clonotype was seen a few times. Compared with germline, one end of the junction differs, possibly owing to a read error. The rearrangement links TRBV7-7 to TRBJ2-1; 8 bases line up with TRBD2. The CDR3 runs 13 residues. Germline CDR1 and CDR2: SSHAT and FNYEAQ (reference sequence). CDR3 residues: CASSLSGSNEQFF. CDR3 in DNA: TGTGCTAGCAGCTTAAGCGGGAGCAATGAGCAGTTCTTC. The whole variable domain, filled in from reference TRBV7-7 and TRBJ2-1, reads GAGVSQSPRYKVTKRGQDVTLRCDPISSHATLYWYQQALGQGPEFLTYFNYEAQPDKSGLPSDRFSAERPEGSISTLTIQRTEQRDSAMYRCASSLSGSNEQFFGPGTRLTVL.

This clonotype was observed at least ten times. The genes are TRBV19 and TRBJ2-1, with 8 nucleotides matching TRBD1. V shed 0 bases and J 6 bases; nucleotides not matched to a gene: 25. The CDR3 has 22 amino acids. Germline CDR1 is LNHDA and CDR2 is SQIVND (reference sequence). Here the CDR3 reads CASSIDYGPWRDWGTGFNEQFF. CDR3 bases: TGTGCCAGTAGTATAGATTATGGACCTTGGAGGGATTGGGGGACAGGATTCAATGAGCAGTTCTTC.

This clonotype was recorded many times. The chain uses TRBV11-2 and TRBJ2-2; 9 nucleotides agree with TRBD1. The J segment lost 9 bases and the V segment lost 2 bases, leaving 7 bases of the junction unmatched. This CDR3 is built from 15 residues. The germline CDR1 and CDR2 sequences are SGHAT and FQNNGV. In DNA, the CDR3 is TGTGCCAGCAGCTTACCTGGGACAGGGTGGAGGGAGCTGTTTTTT. Translating gives CASSLPGTGWRELFF.

This clonotype was found many times. The chain joins TRBV7-2 to TRBJ2-7; D may correspond to TRBD1 or TRBD2 (6 bases each). Deletions cut 3 bases from V and 1 base from J, with 19 bases between. This CDR3 contains 17 residues. The germline V gene has CDR1 SGHTA and CDR2 FQGNSA. In nucleotides, the CDR3 is TGTGCCAGCAGCTTCGACGACAGGCCGGGAGTGTCCTACGAGCAGTACTTC. Amino acids: CASSFDDRPGVSYEQYF.

This clonotype was seen ten or more times. V usage is TRBV18 and J usage is TRBJ2-3; the match to TRBD1 covers 8 bases. CDR3 length equals 19 residues. CDR1 is KGHSH and CDR2 is LQKENI in the germline V gene. V trimming: 4 bases; J trimming: 1 base; junction bases outside the gene matches: 16. The CDR3 region is CASSRGSSMATGGTDTQYF. The CDR3 DNA is TGTGCCAGCTCACGCGGCTCATCTATGGCGACAGGGGGCACAGATACGCAGTATTTT.

The chain recombines TRBV24-1 with TRBJ2-3, with 7 bases aligning to TRBD1. This CDR3 comprises 16 residues. The germline CDR1 and CDR2 sequences are KGHDR and SFDVKD. V shed 4 bases, J shed 1 base, and the junction held 7 bases outside the gene matches. CDR3 DNA: TGTGCCACCAGTGACTCGGACAGGTCGCGCACAGATACGCAGTATTTT. The encoded protein is CATSDSDRSRTDTQYF.

The chain joins TRBV12-3 or TRBV12-4 to TRBJ1-2; no clear D gene. V was pared by 8 bases and J by 4 bases, with 11 bases between. The CDR3 runs 12 residues. The CDR3 DNA reads TGTGCCAGCCTCGGACGGCTCTATGGCTACACCTTC. Protein product: CASLGRLYGYTF.

The chain is built from TRBV27 and TRBJ1-6; 11 bases fit TRBD1. J lost 7 bases, V lost 7 bases, and 9 bases had no gene match. The CDR3 spans 16 residues. Germline V gene sequence: CDR1 MNHEY, CDR2 SMNVEV (reference sequence). Here the CDR3 reads CASKPLDRGQNSPLHF. The DNA of the CDR3 is TGTGCCAGCAAGCCCCTGGACAGGGGGCAAAATTCACCCCTCCACTTT.

This clonotype was seen ten or more times. The chain joins TRBV12-3 or TRBV12-4 to TRBJ1-5; a weak D match, TRBD1 (5 bases). Between the trimmed V and J ends, which lost 3 bases and 6 bases, there was a span of 15 bases. The CDR3 length is 15 residues. The CDR3 DNA reads as TGTGCCAGCAGTTTGTCCGGGGCTAGTAGTCAGCCCCAGCATTTT. Its protein product is CASSLSGASSQPQHF.

In its sample, this clonotype was seen a few times. Mismatch with germline at one junction end may stem from a read error. The genes are TRBV7-7 and TRBJ2-1; D is undetermined. Germline CDR1 is SSHAT and CDR2 is FNYEAQ (reference sequence). The CDR3 has 9 amino acids. CDR3 coding DNA: TGTGCTAGCAGCTATCGTCAGTTCTTC. Translated: CASSYRQFF.

This clonotype was counted at least ten times. This chain uses TRBV12-3 or TRBV12-4 with TRBJ1-2; no clear D gene. V dropped 4 bases and J dropped 7 bases, with 10 bases sitting between them. CDR3 length: 12 residues. The CDR3 nucleotides read TGTGCCAGCAGTTCCGGGTTCCTTGGCTACACCTTC. Translated: CASSSGFLGYTF.

The rearrangement joins TRBV6-5 to TRBJ2-3; TRBD1 might be the D (5 bases). Germline CDR1 is MNHEY and CDR2 is SVGAGI. V was trimmed by 6 bases and J by 3 bases, leaving 10 bases between them. This CDR3 comprises 13 residues. The CDR3 nucleotides are TGTGCCAGCAGCCGACAGCATACAGATACGCAGTATTTT. This encodes CASSRQHTDTQYF.

The chain combines TRBV27 with TRBJ2-1, with D possibly TRBD1 on 5 matching bases. Germline CDR1 reads MNHEY; CDR2 reads SMNVEV (reference sequence). The germline V and J ends were trimmed by 1 base and 8 bases, with 9 bases remaining between them. This CDR3 contains 13 residues. The CDR3 DNA reads as TGTGCCAGCAGTTTATATGGGGCGGATGAGCAGTTCTTC. As protein: CASSLYGADEQFF.

The chain has TRBV20-1 and TRBJ2-7; D is unclear. V was cut by 4 bases and J by 1 base, with 14 bases left in between. Germline lookup yields CDR1 DFQATT and CDR2 SNEGSKA (reference sequence). This CDR3 has 14 amino acids. The CDR3 DNA is TGCAGTGCTACCCTGACGGGCCCATCCTACGAGCAGTACTTC. It translates to CSATLTGPSYEQYF.

This clonotype was seen only a few times. CDR3 protein: CASSGDRQETQYF. The CDR3 bases are TGTGCCAGCAGCGGGGACAGACAAGAGACCCAGTACTTC. This chain joins TRBV7-2 and TRBJ2-5; 7 bases are a match to TRBD1. This CDR3 region has 13 residues. Looked up from germline, CDR1 is SGHTA and CDR2 is FQGNSA. J gave up 2 bases and V 5 bases, and 2 bases lay outside the gene matches.

This clonotype was seen only a few times. The rearrangement uses TRBV7-3 and TRBJ2-1; the match to TRBD2 covers 7 bases. The CDR3 runs 15 residues. Germline loops: CDR1 SGHTA, CDR2 FQGTGA. V trimming: 2 bases; J trimming: 8 bases; junction bases outside the gene matches: 9. The CDR3 protein is CASSLEAQAGYEQFF. As DNA, the CDR3 is TGTGCCAGCAGCTTAGAGGCCCAAGCGGGGTATGAGCAGTTCTTC. The full variable domain, completed using reference TRBV7-3 and TRBJ2-1, is GAGVSQTPSNKVTEKGKYVELRCDPISGHTALYWYRQSLGQGPEFLIYFQGTGAADDSGLPNDRFFAVRPEGSVSTLKIQRTERGDSAVYLCASSLEAQAGYEQFFGPGTRLTVL.

The rearrangement joins TRBV10-3 to TRBJ2-3; TRBD2 might be the D (6 bases). With 6 bases removed from V and 5 bases from J, the gap between germline ends came to 24 bases. CDR3 length equals 17 residues. Germline loops: CDR1 ENHRY, CDR2 SYGVKD. The CDR3 DNA is TGTGCCATCAGGGAGGGCAGCGACCCAGCAAACATAGATACGCAGTATTTT. Its protein is CAIREGSDPANIDTQYF.

This clonotype was detected only a few times. This sequence joins TRBV5-4 and TRBJ1-4, with 9 bases fitting TRBD1. The J segment lost 7 bases and the V segment lost 2 bases, leaving 6 bases of the junction unmatched. CDR1 and CDR2 from the germline V gene are SGHNT and YYREEE (reference sequence). This CDR3 region has 15 residues. CDR3 protein: CASSLRTGEGEKLFF. The CDR3 nucleotides are TGTGCCAGCAGCTTACGGACAGGGGAGGGTGAAAAACTGTTTTTT.

Note on this clonotype: One junction end does not reproduce the germline sequence, and a read error may be involved. CDR3 sequence (DNA): TGTGTCAGCAGCTCATCTTACGAGCAGTACTTC. Residues: CVSSSSYEQYF. The chain carries TRBV11-3 and TRBJ2-7; no firm D call. This CDR3 region has 11 residues. Germline V gives CDR1 SGHNT, CDR2 YENEEA.

V is TRBV7-2 and J is TRBJ1-5, with D possibly matching TRBD1 (5 bases). The CDR3 is made up of 13 amino acids. Deletions cut 8 bases from V and 5 bases from J, with 13 bases between. Looked up from germline, CDR1 is SGHTA and CDR2 is FQGNSA. CDR3 sequence reads: CASAGTIDQPQHF. The DNA of the CDR3 is TGTGCCAGCGCCGGGACGATAGATCAGCCCCAGCATTTT.

This sequence joins TRBV5-4 and TRBJ2-3; D gene unclear. Germline values: CDR1 SGHNT, CDR2 YYREEE (reference sequence). With 2 bases removed from V and 2 bases from J, the gap between germline ends came to 12 bases. The CDR3 extends over 15 amino acids. The CDR3 nucleotides read TGTGCCAGCAGCTTACTGGGCGCGAACACAGATACGCAGTATTTT. Its protein is CASSLLGANTDTQYF.

The genes are TRBV5-8 and TRBJ2-7; 12 bases align to TRBD1. Germline V gives CDR1 SGHTS, CDR2 YDEGEE. The CDR3 runs to 16 residues. J lost 3 bases, V lost 0 bases, and 4 bases had no gene match. The CDR3 DNA reads TGTGCCAGCAGCTTGGTCGGGACAGGGGGCTTCTACGAGCAGTACTTC. Translation: CASSLVGTGGFYEQYF.

A word on this clonotype: A clone one base away is much larger, so this may be a read error. The chain links TRBV9 to TRBJ1-1, with D uncertain. Germline V lookup: CDR1 SGDLS, CDR2 YYNGEE. The CDR3 has 13 residues. CDR3 nucleotides: TGTGCCAGCAGCTTCGGGATTTACACTGAAGCTTACTTT. It encodes CASSFGIYTEAYF.